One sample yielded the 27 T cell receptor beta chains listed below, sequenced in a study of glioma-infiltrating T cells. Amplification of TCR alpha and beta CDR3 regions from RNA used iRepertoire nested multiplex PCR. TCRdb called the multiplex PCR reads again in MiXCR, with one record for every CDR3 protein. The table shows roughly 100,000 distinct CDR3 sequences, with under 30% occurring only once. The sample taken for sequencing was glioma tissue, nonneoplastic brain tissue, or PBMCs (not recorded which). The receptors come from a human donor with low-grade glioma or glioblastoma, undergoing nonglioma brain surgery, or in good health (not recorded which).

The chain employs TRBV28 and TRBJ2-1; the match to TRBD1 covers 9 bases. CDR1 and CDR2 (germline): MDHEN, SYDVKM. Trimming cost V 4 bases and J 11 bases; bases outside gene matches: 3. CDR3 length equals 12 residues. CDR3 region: CASSWTGVKQFF. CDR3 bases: TGTGCCAGCAGTTGGACAGGGGTCAAGCAGTTCTTC. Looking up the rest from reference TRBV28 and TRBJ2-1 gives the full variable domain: DVKVTQSSRYLVKRTGEKVFLECVQDMDHENMFWYRQDPGLGLRLIYFSYDVKMKEKGDIPEGYSVSREKKERFSLILESASTNQTSMYLCASSWTGVKQFFGPGTRLTVL.

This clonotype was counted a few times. This CDR3 is CASSQDGGQGHQPQHF. The DNA for the CDR3 is TGCGCCAGCAGCCAAGATGGAGGGCAGGGGCATCAGCCCCAGCATTTT. V gene TRBV4-1 combines with J gene TRBJ1-5; D is perhaps TRBD1 (6 bases). Germline V CDR1 and CDR2: MGHRA, YSYEKL. The CDR3 is 16 amino acids. V lost 0 bases and J lost 5, with 14 bases in between.

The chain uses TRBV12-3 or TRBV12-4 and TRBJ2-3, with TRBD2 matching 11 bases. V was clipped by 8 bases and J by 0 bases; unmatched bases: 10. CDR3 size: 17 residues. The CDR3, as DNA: TGTGCCAGCCGGCGGACTAGCGGGTCTACTAGCACAGATACGCAGTATTTT. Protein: CASRRTSGSTSTDTQYF.

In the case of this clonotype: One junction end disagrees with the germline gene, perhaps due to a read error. In DNA form, the CDR3 reads TGTACCAGCAGCCCCGGGACTAGCGGTCGCAATGAGCAGTTCTTC. This codes for CTSSPGTSGRNEQFF. This sequence joins TRBV11-1 and TRBJ2-1; TRBD2 agrees at 11 bases. The germline V gene has CDR1 SGHAT and CDR2 FQDESV (reference sequence). The CDR3 consists of 15 residues.

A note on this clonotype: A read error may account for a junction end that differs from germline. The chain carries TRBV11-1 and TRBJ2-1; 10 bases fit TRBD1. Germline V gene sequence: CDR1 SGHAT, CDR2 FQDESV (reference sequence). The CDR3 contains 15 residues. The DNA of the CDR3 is TGTGCCAGCAGCTTCGATGGGACAGGGGATGGTGAGCAGTCCTTC. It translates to CASSFDGTGDGEQSF.

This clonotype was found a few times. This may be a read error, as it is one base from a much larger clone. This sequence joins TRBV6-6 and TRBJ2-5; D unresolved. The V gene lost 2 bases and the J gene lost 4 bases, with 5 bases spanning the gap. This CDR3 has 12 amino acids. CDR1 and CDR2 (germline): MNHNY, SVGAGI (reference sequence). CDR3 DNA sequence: TGTGCCAGCAGTTACCTAAGAGAGACCCAGTACTTC. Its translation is CASSYLRETQYF.

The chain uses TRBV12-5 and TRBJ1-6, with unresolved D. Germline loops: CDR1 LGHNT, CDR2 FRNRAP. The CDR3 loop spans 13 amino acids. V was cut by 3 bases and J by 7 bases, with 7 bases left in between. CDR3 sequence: CASGLRQNSPLHF. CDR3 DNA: TGTGCTAGTGGTTTACGCCAAAATTCACCCCTCCACTTT.

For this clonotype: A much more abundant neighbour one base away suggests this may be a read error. The DNA for the CDR3 is TGCAGCGTGGCAGGACAGGCAGGTAGCAATCAGCCCCAGCATTTT. It is translated as CSVAGQAGSNQPQHF. The V gene is TRBV29-1, the J gene TRBJ1-5; TRBD1 matches 7 bases. Trimming took 6 bases from V and 0 from J; bases not matched to a gene: 8. Looked up from germline, CDR1 is SQVTM and CDR2 is ANQGSEA. CDR3 length equals 15 residues.

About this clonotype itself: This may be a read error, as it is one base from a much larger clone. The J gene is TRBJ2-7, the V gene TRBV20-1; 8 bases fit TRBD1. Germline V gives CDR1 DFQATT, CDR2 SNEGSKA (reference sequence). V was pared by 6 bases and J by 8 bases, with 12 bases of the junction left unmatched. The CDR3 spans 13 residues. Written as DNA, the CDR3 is TGCAGTGCCCCCGGGACAGGTTCTTGGAAGCAGTACTTC. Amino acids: CSAPGTGSWKQYF.

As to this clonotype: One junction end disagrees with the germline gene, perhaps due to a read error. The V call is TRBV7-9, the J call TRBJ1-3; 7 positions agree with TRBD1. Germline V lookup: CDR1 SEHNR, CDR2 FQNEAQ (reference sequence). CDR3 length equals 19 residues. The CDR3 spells CASSPSRQGALDPGNTIYF. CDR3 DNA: TGCGCCAGCAGCCCCTCCCGACAGGGCGCATTGGACCCTGGAAACACCATATATTTT.

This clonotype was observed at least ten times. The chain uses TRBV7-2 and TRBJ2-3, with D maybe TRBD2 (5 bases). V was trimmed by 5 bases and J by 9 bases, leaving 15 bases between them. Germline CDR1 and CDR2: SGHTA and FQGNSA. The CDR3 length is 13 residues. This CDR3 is CASSQAGSRTQYF. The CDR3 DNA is TGTGCCAGCAGCCAGGCGGGTTCGAGGACGCAGTATTTT.

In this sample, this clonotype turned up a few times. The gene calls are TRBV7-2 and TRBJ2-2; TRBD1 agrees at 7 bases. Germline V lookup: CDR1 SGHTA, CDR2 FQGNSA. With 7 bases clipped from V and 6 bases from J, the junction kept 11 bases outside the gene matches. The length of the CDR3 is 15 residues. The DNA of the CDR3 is TGTGCCAGCACCACCTTAGGGGGCTGGGCCGGGGAGCTGTTTTTT. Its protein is CASTTLGGWAGELFF. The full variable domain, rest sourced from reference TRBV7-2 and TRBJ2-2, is GAGVSQSPSNKVTEKGKDVELRCDPISGHTALYWYRQSLGQGLEFLIYFQGNSAPDKSGLPSDRFSAERTGGSVSTLTIQRTQQEDSAVYLCASTTLGGWAGELFFGEGSRLTVL.

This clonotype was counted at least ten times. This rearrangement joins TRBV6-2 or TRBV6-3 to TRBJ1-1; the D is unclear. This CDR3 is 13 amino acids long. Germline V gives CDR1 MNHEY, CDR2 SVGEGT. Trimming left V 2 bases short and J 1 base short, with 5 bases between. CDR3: CASSYEGNTEAFF. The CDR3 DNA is TGTGCCAGCAGTTACGAGGGGAACACTGAAGCTTTCTTT.

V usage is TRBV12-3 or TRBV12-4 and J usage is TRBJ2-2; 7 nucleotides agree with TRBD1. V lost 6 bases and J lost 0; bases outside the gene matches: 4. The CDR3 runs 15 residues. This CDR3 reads CASSTGVSNTGELFF. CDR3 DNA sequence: TGTGCCAGCAGCACAGGGGTTTCGAACACCGGGGAGCTGTTTTTT.

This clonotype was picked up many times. The CDR3 DNA reads as TGTGCCAGTAGCCCAGCCGGGGGAAAACTGTTTTTT. Encoded protein: CASSPAGGKLFF. The chain joins TRBV19 to TRBJ1-4, with D tentatively TRBD1 (5 bases). Trimming shortened V by 6 bases and J by 10 bases, and 12 bases separated the two germline ends. The CDR3 contains 12 residues. Germline lookup yields CDR1 LNHDA and CDR2 SQIVND (reference sequence).

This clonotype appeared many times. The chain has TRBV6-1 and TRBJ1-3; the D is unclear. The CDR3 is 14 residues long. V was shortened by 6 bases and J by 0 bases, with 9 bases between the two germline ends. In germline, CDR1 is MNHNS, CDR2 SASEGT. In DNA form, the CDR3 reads TGTGCCAGCAGGCCAACAGTCTCTGGAAACACCATATATTTT. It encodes CASRPTVSGNTIYF.

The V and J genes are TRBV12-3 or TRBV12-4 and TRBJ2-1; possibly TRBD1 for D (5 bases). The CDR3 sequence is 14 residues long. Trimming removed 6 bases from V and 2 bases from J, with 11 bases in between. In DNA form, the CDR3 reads TGTGCCAGCAGCCGTGACAGAACCTACAATGAGCAGTTCTTC. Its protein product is CASSRDRTYNEQFF.

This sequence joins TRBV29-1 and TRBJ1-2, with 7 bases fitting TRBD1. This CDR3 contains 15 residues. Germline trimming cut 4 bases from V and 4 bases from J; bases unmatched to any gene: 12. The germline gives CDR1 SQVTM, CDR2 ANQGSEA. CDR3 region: CSVGLRQGSFYGYTF. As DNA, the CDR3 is TGCAGCGTTGGCCTAAGACAGGGCTCTTTCTATGGCTACACCTTC.

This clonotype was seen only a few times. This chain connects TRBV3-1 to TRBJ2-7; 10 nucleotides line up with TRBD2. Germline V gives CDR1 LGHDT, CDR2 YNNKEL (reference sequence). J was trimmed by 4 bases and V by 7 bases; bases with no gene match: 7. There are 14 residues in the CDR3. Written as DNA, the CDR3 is TGTGCCAGCACCCTTGGACTAGCGGATTACGAGCAGTACTTC. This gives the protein CASTLGLADYEQYF.

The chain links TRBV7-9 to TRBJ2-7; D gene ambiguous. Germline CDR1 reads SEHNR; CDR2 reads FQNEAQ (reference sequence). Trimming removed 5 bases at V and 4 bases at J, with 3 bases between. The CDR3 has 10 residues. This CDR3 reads CASSGYEQYF. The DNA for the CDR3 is TGTGCCAGCAGCGGGTACGAGCAGTACTTC.

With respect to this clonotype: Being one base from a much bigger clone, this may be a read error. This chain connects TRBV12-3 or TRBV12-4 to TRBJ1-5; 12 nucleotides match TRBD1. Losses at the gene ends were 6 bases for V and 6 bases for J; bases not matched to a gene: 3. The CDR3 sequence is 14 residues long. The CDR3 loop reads CASRGTGGGQPQHF. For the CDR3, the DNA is TGTGCCAGCAGGGGGACAGGGGGCGGTCAGCCCCAGCATTTT.

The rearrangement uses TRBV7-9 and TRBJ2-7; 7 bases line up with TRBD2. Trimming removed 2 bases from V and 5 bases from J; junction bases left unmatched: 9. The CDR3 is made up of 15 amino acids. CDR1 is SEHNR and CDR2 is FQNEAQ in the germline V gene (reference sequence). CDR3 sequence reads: CASSLYPGGINEQYF. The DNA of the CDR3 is TGTGCCAGCAGCTTATACCCCGGGGGGATTAACGAGCAGTACTTC.

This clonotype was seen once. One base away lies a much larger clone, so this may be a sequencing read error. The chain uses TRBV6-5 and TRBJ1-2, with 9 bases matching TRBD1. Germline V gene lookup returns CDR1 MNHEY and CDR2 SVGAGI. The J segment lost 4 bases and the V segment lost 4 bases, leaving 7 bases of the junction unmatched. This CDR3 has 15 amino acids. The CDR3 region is CASSSTGTGPYGYTF. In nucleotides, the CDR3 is TGTGCCAGCAGTTCCACCGGGACAGGGCCCTATGGCTACACCTTC.

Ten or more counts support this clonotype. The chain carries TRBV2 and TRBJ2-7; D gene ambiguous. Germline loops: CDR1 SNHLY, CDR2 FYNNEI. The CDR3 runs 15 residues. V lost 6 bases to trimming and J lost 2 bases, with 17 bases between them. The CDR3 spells CASRSVRSITYEQYF. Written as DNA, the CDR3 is TGTGCCAGCAGGTCGGTCAGGTCGATTACCTACGAGCAGTACTTC. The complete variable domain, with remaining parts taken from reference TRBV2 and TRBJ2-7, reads EPEVTQTPSHQVTQMGQEVILRCVPISNHLYFYWYRQILGQKVEFLVSFYNNEISEKSEIFDDQFSVERPDGSNFTLKIRSTKLEDSAMYFCASRSVRSITYEQYFGPGTRLTVT.

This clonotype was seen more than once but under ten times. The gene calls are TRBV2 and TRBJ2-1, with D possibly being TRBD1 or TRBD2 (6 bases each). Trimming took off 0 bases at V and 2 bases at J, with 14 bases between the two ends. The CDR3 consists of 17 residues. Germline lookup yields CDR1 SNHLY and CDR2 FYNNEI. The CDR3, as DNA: TGTGCCAGCAGTGAAGCGCGTGGGGGGACAACCTACAATGAGCAGTTCTTC. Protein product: CASSEARGGTTYNEQFF.

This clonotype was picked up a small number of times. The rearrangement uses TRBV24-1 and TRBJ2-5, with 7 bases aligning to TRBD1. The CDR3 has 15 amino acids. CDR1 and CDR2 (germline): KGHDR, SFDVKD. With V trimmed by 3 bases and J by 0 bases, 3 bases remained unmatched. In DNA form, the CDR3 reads TGTGCCACCAGTGATGGGACAGCCTACCAAGAGACCCAGTACTTC. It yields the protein CATSDGTAYQETQYF.

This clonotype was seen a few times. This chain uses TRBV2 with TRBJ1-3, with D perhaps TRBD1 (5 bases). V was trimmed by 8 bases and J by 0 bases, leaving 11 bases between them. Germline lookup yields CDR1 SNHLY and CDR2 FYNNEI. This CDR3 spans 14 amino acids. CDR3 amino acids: CASGTGLSGNTIYF. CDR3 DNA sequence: TGTGCCAGCGGTACAGGTCTCTCTGGAAACACCATATATTTT.